This T cell receptor beta chain derives from a study of blood T cell repertoires in COVID-19. Background on the study: From the United States, Italy and Spain came samples of acute and convalescent COVID-19. T cells, B-cell-depleted T cells, or PBMCs provided the cDNA or gDNA that served as material.

The germline V gene has CDR1 SGHTA and CDR2 FQGNSA. The V and J ends lost 5 bases and 5 bases respectively, with 19 bases between them. This CDR3 comprises 15 residues. Original methodology: How many nucleated cells were present was estimated from reference gene primer amplification. Profiled with immunoSEQ multiplex PCR; TCRdb holds only in-frame clones, not every one. The V and J calls and clone size come from that table; D and trimming were worked out from the DNA. Of 200,000 to 300,000 clones listed, more than 70% are singletons. This clonotype was obtained from a man aged 80 or over with acute or convalescent COVID-19. Sequences were obtained from peripheral blood. This rearrangement joins TRBV7-2 to TRBJ2-7; D may be TRBD2 (6 bases). The CDR3 DNA follows: TGTGCCAGCAGCCTCTCGGGGCTAGCGAGCCACGAGCAGTACTTC. Translation: CASSLSGLASHEQYF.